The 13 T cell receptor beta chains presented below share a single source sample, sequenced in a study of T cell repertoires in cytomegalovirus infection. TCRdb ran MiXCR on the reads and lists one entry per CDR3 protein. This table has about 530,000 distinct CDR3 sequences, around a quarter appearing once. The sequenced sample was PBMCs. The receptors were gathered from a human donor in good health (CMV status not recorded). Some clones in this sample may be carry-over from other donors' samples.

The V gene is TRBV29-1, the J gene TRBJ1-1; 8 bases map to TRBD1. The CDR3 runs 13 residues. Germline V gene sequence: CDR1 SQVTM, CDR2 ANQGSEA. With 7 bases clipped from V and 1 base from J, the junction kept 5 bases outside the gene matches. Here the CDR3 reads CSAGGVRNTEAFF. As DNA, the CDR3 is TGCAGCGCAGGGGGCGTACGGAACACTGAAGCTTTCTTT.

This clonotype was seen a handful of times. The chain joins TRBV24-1 to TRBJ2-7; 9 bases match TRBD1. The CDR3 is 12 residues long. V lost 5 bases to trimming and J lost 6 bases; unmatched junction nucleotides: 1. In germline, CDR1 is KGHDR, CDR2 SFDVKD. Written as DNA, the CDR3 is TGTGCCACCAGTGTGGACAGGGGCGAGCAGTACTTC. This encodes CATSVDRGEQYF.

This clonotype turned up a few times. J is TRBJ1-2 and V is TRBV10-3; 10 bases are a match to TRBD1. Unmatched junction bases numbered 8, after V lost 5 bases and J lost 8 bases. This CDR3 is built from 14 residues. From germline, CDR1 is ENHRY and CDR2 SYGVKD. This CDR3 is CAISLGTGAEGYTF. CDR3 bases: TGTGCCATCAGTCTCGGGACAGGGGCGGAAGGCTACACCTTC.

This clonotype was seen many times. The V call is TRBV7-2, the J call TRBJ2-7; D unclear. CDR1 is SGHTA and CDR2 is FQGNSA in the germline V gene. This CDR3 spans 13 amino acids. With 2 bases removed from V and 8 bases from J, the gap between germline ends came to 13 bases. The CDR3 sequence is CASSLSEAGQQYF. The CDR3 DNA sequence: TGTGCCAGCAGCTTATCCGAAGCTGGGCAGCAGTACTTC.

This clonotype was seen at least ten times. V usage is TRBV7-2 and J usage is TRBJ1-2; 7 bases match TRBD1. V lost 5 bases and J lost 4; bases outside the gene matches: 7. Germline V CDR1 and CDR2: SGHTA, FQGNSA. CDR3 length equals 14 residues. The DNA of the CDR3 is TGTGCCAGCAGCACCACGGGACAGTTCTATGGCTACACCTTC. Amino acid sequence: CASSTTGQFYGYTF.

This clonotype occurred a few times. This chain connects TRBV27 to TRBJ1-1; D ambiguous. V was trimmed by 2 bases and J by 2 bases, leaving 12 bases between them. Looked up from germline, CDR1 is MNHEY and CDR2 is SMNVEV (reference sequence). This CDR3 comprises 15 residues. CDR3 DNA: TGTGCCAGCAGTTTAAAATGGGCGGCCAACACTGAAGCTTTCTTT. Encoded protein: CASSLKWAANTEAFF.

The chain uses TRBV3-1 and TRBJ2-1; 10 bases agree with TRBD2. V was clipped by 2 bases and J by 9 bases; unmatched bases: 10. The germline gives CDR1 LGHDT, CDR2 YNNKEL (reference sequence). The CDR3 has 16 amino acids. CDR3 nucleotides: TGTGCCAGCAGCCAACGCGTTTCTAGCGGGAGCGGTGAGCAGTTCTTC. As protein: CASSQRVSSGSGEQFF.

In this sample, this clonotype turned up a few times. The chain uses TRBV2 and TRBJ2-7; 14 bases are shared with TRBD2. This CDR3 comprises 14 residues. CDR1 is SNHLY and CDR2 is FYNNEI in the germline V gene. Trimming cost V 3 bases and J 6 bases; bases outside gene matches: 1. CDR3 loop: CASSEGLAGVEQYF. CDR3 coding DNA: TGTGCCAGCAGTGAGGGACTAGCGGGAGTCGAGCAGTACTTC.

This clonotype was observed many times. The genes are TRBV7-2 and TRBJ1-1; weak D call: TRBD1 (5 bases). The CDR3 totals 15 residues. The germline gives CDR1 SGHTA, CDR2 FQGNSA. V lost 0 bases to trimming and J lost 8 bases, with 16 bases between them. CDR3 sequence: CASSLASQSGTEAFF. Here the CDR3 DNA reads TGTGCCAGCAGCTTAGCGAGCCAGTCAGGGACGGAAGCTTTCTTT.

This clonotype was counted only a few times. The V and J genes are TRBV28 and TRBJ2-7; perhaps TRBD1 as D (7 bases). Trimming took 6 bases from V and 2 from J, leaving 17 bases between them. CDR3 length: 15 residues. Germline assignment: CDR1 MDHEN and CDR2 SYDVKM. The CDR3 loop reads CASSSSGGIAYEQYF. Here the CDR3 DNA reads TGTGCCAGCAGCTCCTCAGGGGGGATCGCCTACGAGCAGTACTTC.

In this sample, this clonotype turned up many times. The chain links TRBV12-3 or TRBV12-4 to TRBJ2-7; perhaps TRBD1 as D (6 bases). With 4 bases removed from V and 4 bases from J, the gap between germline ends came to 26 bases. The CDR3 has 18 residues. Written as DNA, the CDR3 is TGTGCCAGCAGTTGTCCCCCGCCCATACAGGGAGTCTATTACGAGCAGTACGTC. Translating gives CASSCPPPIQGVYYEQYV.

The chain joins TRBV30 to TRBJ2-3; either TRBD1 or TRBD2 may supply D (5 bases each). Trimming stripped 2 bases from V and 0 bases from J, with 9 bases between. Germline values: CDR1 GTSNPN, CDR2 SVGIG (reference sequence). The CDR3 has 14 amino acids. CDR3 sequence reads: CAWSQGPSTDTQYF. The CDR3 region has the DNA TGTGCCTGGAGTCAGGGACCGAGCACAGATACGCAGTATTTT. Full variable domain (outside the CDR3, taken from reference TRBV30 and TRBJ2-3): SQTIHQWPATLVQPVGSPLSLECTVEGTSNPNLYWYRQAAGRGLQLLFYSVGIGQISSEVPQNLSASRPQDRQFILSSKKLLLSDSGFYLCAWSQGPSTDTQYFGPGTRLTVL.

This clonotype occurred a few times. The V call is TRBV6-6, the J call TRBJ2-2, with D unresolved. The CDR3 has 18 amino acids. Germline V gene lookup returns CDR1 MNHNY and CDR2 SVGAGI (reference sequence). The V end was cut by 0 bases, the J end by 0 bases, with 14 bases between. The CDR3 coding sequence is TGTGCCAGCAGTTACTCGCTTGCAGACTCCACGAACACCGGGGAGCTGTTTTTT. Translated: CASSYSLADSTNTGELFF.